The source of this T cell receptor (beta chain) is a study of monozygotic twins with inflammatory bowel disease. Researchers collected more than 2 ml of blood per donor. Germline values: CDR1 SGHRS, CDR2 YFSETQ. The CDR3 runs to 19 residues. Molecular identifiers with 6-nucleotide sample barcodes were added during cDNA synthesis via template switching. TCRalpha and TCRbeta cDNA went through nested PCRs of 16 and 9 cycles, two in total. Each CDR3 protein gets one entry in TCRdb, which reprocessed the 5' RACE reads and gives no DNA. The repertoire table contains a few hundred thousand distinct CDR3 sequences.

V and J are TRBV5-1 and TRBJ1-5; absent DNA, TCRdb's TRBD1 call cannot be checked. The sample comprised blood. The sequence came from a human donor with ulcerative colitis or Crohn's disease, or a healthy co-twin of an affected twin (not recorded which). CDR3: CASPKRWDLWSGSNQPQHF.